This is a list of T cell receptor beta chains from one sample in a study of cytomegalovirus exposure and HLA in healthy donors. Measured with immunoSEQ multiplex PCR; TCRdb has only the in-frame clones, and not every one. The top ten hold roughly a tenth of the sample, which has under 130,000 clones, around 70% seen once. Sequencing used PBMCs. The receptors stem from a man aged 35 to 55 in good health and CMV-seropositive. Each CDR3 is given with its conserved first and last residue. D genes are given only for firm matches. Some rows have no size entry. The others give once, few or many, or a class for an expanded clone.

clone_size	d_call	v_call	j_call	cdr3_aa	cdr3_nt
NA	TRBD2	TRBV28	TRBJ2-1	CASRTGTSGNEQFF	TGTGCCAGCAGAACCGGGACTAGCGGGAATGAGCAGTTCTTC
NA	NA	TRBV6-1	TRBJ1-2	CASSVTQGGGYTF	TGTGCCAGCAGTGTAACACAAGGGGGTGGCTACACCTTC
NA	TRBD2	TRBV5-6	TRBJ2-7	CASSRAGGGEQYF	TGTGCCAGCTCGAGGGCGGGAGGTGGCGAGCAGTACTTC
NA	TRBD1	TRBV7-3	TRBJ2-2	CASSADRGQNTGELFF	TGTGCCAGCAGCGCCGACAGGGGACAAAACACCGGGGAGCTGTTTTTT
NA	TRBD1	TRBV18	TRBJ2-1	CASSPGQNNEQFF	TGTGCCAGCTCACCGGGACAGAACAATGAGCAGTTCTTC
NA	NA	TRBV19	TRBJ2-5	CASSIGGSGETQYF	TGTGCCAGTAGTATAGGAGGGTCGGGGGAGACCCAGTACTTC
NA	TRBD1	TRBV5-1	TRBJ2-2	CASSLGDRATGELFF	TGCGCCAGCAGCTTGGGGGACAGGGCCACCGGGGAGCTGTTTTTT
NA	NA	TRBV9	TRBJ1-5	CASSTQGSSNQPQHF	TGTGCCAGCAGCACCCAGGGAAGTAGCAATCAGCCCCAGCATTTT
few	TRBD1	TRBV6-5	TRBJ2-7	CASSYRDSIYEQYF	TGTGCCAGCAGTTACCGGGACAGCATCTACGAGCAGTACTTC
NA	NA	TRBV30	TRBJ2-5	CAWSGPGGGETQYF	TGTGCCTGGAGTGGGCCCGGGGGTGGGGAGACCCAGTACTTC
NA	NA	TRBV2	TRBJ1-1	CASSESGDTEAFF	TGTGCCAGCAGTGAATCGGGGGACACTGAAGCTTTCTTT
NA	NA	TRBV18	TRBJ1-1	CASSPRPVNTEAFF	TGTGCCAGCTCACCACGCCCGGTGAACACTGAAGCTTTCTTT
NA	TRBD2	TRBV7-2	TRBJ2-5	CASRFPSGQETQYF	TGTGCCAGCAGATTTCCTAGCGGCCAAGAGACCCAGTACTTC
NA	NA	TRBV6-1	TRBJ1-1	CASSEMGQKTEAFF	TGTGCCAGCAGTGAAATGGGCCAAAAAACTGAAGCTTTCTTT
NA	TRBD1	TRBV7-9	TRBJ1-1	CASSWDRRSTEAFF	TGTGCCAGCAGCTGGGACAGGAGGAGCACTGAAGCTTTCTTT
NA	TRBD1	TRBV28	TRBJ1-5	CASSFSTGEGDNQPQHF	TGTGCCAGCAGTTTTTCGACAGGGGAGGGGGACAATCAGCCCCAGCATTTT
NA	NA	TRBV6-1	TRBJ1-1	CASYLLRNTEAFF	TGTGCCAGCTATCTCCTACGGAACACTGAAGCTTTCTTT
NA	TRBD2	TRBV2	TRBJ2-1	CASSAGTSAWNEQFF	TGTGCCAGCAGTGCCGGGACTAGCGCTTGGAATGAGCAGTTCTTC
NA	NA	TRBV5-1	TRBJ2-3	CASSVPNTDTQYF	TGCGCCAGCAGCGTCCCCAACACAGATACGCAGTATTTT
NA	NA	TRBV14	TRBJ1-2	CASSFGTLTGYGYTF	TGTGCCAGCAGCTTCGGGACACTTACCGGCTATGGCTACACCTTC
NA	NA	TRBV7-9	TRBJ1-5	CASSLSNQPQHF	TGTGCCAGCAGCCTCAGCAATCAGCCCCAGCATTTT
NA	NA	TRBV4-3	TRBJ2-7	CASSQTPGSEQYF	TGCGCCAGCAGCCAAACCCCAGGGTCCGAGCAGTACTTC
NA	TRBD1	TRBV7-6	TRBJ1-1	CASSPTGGWGTEAFF	TGTGCCAGCAGCCCGACAGGGGGCTGGGGCACTGAAGCTTTCTTT
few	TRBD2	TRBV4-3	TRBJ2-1	CASSRTTSGSDEQFF	TGCGCCAGCAGCCGCACGACTAGCGGGAGCGATGAGCAGTTCTTC
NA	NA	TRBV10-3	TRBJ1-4	CAISQGSDEKLFF	TGTGCCATCAGTCAGGGGTCGGATGAAAAACTGTTTTTT
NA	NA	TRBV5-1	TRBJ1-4	CASSLEAGVGTNEKLFF	TGCGCCAGCAGCTTGGAAGCAGGGGTAGGAACTAATGAAAAACTGTTTTTT
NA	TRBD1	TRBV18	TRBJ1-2	CASSPMTGVNGYTF	TGTGCCAGCTCACCAATGACAGGGGTAAATGGCTACACCTTC
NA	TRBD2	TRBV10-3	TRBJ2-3	CAIRSTSGSGDTQYF	TGTGCCATCAGGTCTACTAGCGGGAGCGGGGATACGCAGTATTTT
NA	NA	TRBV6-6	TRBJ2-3	CAASIAPTDTQYF	TGTGCCGCAAGTATAGCACCAACAGATACGCAGTATTTT
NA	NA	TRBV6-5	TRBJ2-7	CASRSSYEQYF	TGTGCCAGCAGGAGCTCCTACGAGCAGTACTTC
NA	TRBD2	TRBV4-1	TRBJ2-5	CASSREPLLAGGQETQYF	TGCGCCAGCAGCCGCGAACCCCTACTAGCGGGGGGACAAGAGACCCAGTACTTC